Below, one T cell receptor (beta chain) is given with its context. Its antigen is not known. TCRdb reprocessed the 5' RACE reads, keeping one entry per CDR3 protein, no DNA. Its listing shows 400,000 to 450,000 distinct CDR3 sequences. There are 15 residues in the CDR3. The data derive from a study of T cells expressing NK-cell markers. Whole-study results and caveats: Dominance of the CD3+CD56-NKG2C+ fraction by these clonotypes also held in several donors.

This TCR was sampled from a woman aged 18 to 69 in good health. Material for sequencing was blood T cells: a sorted CD56 or NKG2C T cell subset, CD4+ or CD8+ T cells, or bulk PBMC T cells (not recorded which). This chain uses TRBV12-3 or TRBV12-4 with TRBJ1-5; without DNA, the TCRdb call of TRBD1 cannot be checked. The CDR3 spells CASSPQGALGQPQHF.